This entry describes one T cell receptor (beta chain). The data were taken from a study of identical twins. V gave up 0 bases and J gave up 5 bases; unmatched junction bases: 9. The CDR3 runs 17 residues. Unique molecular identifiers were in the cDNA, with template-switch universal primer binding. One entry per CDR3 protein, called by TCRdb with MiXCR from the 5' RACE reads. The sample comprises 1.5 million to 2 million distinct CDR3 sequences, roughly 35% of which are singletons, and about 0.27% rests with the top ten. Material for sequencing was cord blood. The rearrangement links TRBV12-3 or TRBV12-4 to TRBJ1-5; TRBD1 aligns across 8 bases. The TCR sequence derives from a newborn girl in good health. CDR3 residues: CASSLATSTGGYQPQHF. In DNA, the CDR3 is TGTGCCAGCAGTTTAGCGACTTCAACAGGGGGTTATCAGCCCCAGCATTTT.